This paragraph covers one T cell receptor (beta chain) sequence. Original processing methods: Estimation of nucleated cell counts relied on the amplification of reference gene primers. Sequencing was performed with immunoSEQ multiplex PCR; in TCRdb, only in-frame clones are kept and a portion is missing. The DNA gave D and trimming, while V, J and clone size come from that table. The table shows roughly 240,000 clones, with 65% to 90% occurring only once. This sample stems from a study of blood T cell repertoires in COVID-19. Sequenced: PBMCs or T cells enriched from blood (not recorded which). The source of this sequence is a woman aged 50 to 65 with acute COVID-19.

The CDR3 sequence is CASSPESTGPGEKLFF. CDR3 bases: TGCGCCAGCAGCCCCGAATCGACAGGTCCGGGGGAAAAACTGTTTTTT. The V gene is TRBV5-1, the J gene TRBJ1-4; a possible D gene is TRBD1 (6 bases). The ends were cut back, 4 bases at V and 8 bases at J, with 21 bases in the middle. The CDR3 contains 16 residues. Per the germline V gene, CDR1 is SGHRS and CDR2 is YFSETQ.